This T cell receptor beta chain was observed in a study of shared clonotypes between healthy human individuals. Study overall: Each donor had three CD4 naive, three CD4 memory, two CD8 naive and one CD8 memory plate.

Investigators divided CD4+ cells into CD45RA+ naive and CD45RA-negative memory subsets. At the deep level, the assay was run. Template for every sorted-subset replicate PCR totaled about 200 ng DNA, around 33,000 T cell genomes. Some clones are missing from TCRdb's copy, which holds only in-frame ones; the method was immunoSEQ multiplex PCR. This table holds 600,000 to 750,000 clones, about 78% found once. This sequence was found in a woman between 25 and 40 years old in good health. Sequenced material: memory CD4+ T cells sorted from blood. Stated subset: CD45RA-negative fraction.

CDR3 DNA: TGTGCCAGTACCGCGGTTGGAGACAATGAGCAGTTCTTC. Translation gives CASTAVGDNEQFF. V usage is TRBV19 and J usage is TRBJ2-1; D gene uncertain. Trimming removed 7 bases at V and 5 bases at J, with 12 bases between. The CDR3 is 13 amino acids. Germline CDR1 and CDR2: LNHDA and SQIVND (reference sequence).